Each of the 27 T cell receptor beta chains below was sequenced from the same sample in a study of blood T cell repertoires in COVID-19. Profiling relied on immunoSEQ multiplex PCR, and the TCRdb table lists in-frame clones only, not all of them. The sample shows around 330,000 clones, around 88% of them seen only once. Sequenced: peripheral blood. These receptors all come from a woman under 40 with COVID-19, enrolled during active disease.

The chain carries TRBV2 and TRBJ1-4, with D tentatively TRBD1 (5 bases). The CDR3 has 12 amino acids. Looked up from germline, CDR1 is SNHLY and CDR2 is FYNNEI. V was shortened by 8 bases and J by 7 bases, with 11 bases between the two germline ends. Written as DNA, the CDR3 is TGTGCCAGCCAGGGTGGTAGTGAAAAACTGTTTTTT. It is translated as CASQGGSEKLFF.

The chain joins TRBV11-2 to TRBJ2-3, with 10 nucleotides matching TRBD2. J lost 1 base, V lost 3 bases, and 4 bases had no gene match. The germline V gene has CDR1 SGHAT and CDR2 FQNNGV. The CDR3 loop spans 16 amino acids. The CDR3 protein is CASSFGSGGGTDTQYF. In nucleotides, the CDR3 is TGTGCCAGCAGCTTCGGGAGCGGGGGGGGCACAGATACGCAGTATTTT.

This clone was recorded once. This rearrangement joins TRBV20-1 to TRBJ1-1; a possible D gene is TRBD1 (5 bases). Germline CDR1 is DFQATT and CDR2 is SNEGSKA (reference sequence). CDR3 length: 14 residues. Trimming left V 3 bases short and J 2 bases short, with 13 bases between. The CDR3 nucleotides are TGCAGTGCTAGTCGCAGGGCCTTCAACACTGAAGCTTTCTTT. As protein: CSASRRAFNTEAFF.

The chain has TRBV7-8 and TRBJ1-1; D unclear. Trimming removed 5 bases at V and 3 bases at J, with 4 bases between. This CDR3 comprises 11 residues. Germline CDR1 is SGHVS and CDR2 is FQNEAQ. The CDR3 sequence: CASSHYTEAFF. CDR3 bases: TGTGCCAGCAGCCACTACACTGAAGCTTTCTTT. The whole variable domain, remainder taken from reference TRBV7-8 and TRBJ1-1, is GAGVSQSPRYKVAKRGQDVALRCDPISGHVSLFWYQQALGQGPEFLTYFQNEAQLDKSGLPSDRFFAERPEGSVSTLKIQRTQQEDSAVYLCASSHYTEAFFGQGTRLTVV.

CDR3 sequence: CASSRGTGELFF. CDR3 coding DNA: TGTGCCAGCAGCCGGGGGACCGGGGAGCTGTTTTTT. The chain is built from TRBV5-4 and TRBJ2-2; D perhaps matches TRBD2 (6 bases). The CDR3 is made up of 12 amino acids. CDR1 is SGHNT, CDR2 YYREEE, per germline (reference sequence). The V and J ends lost 4 bases and 5 bases respectively, with 6 bases between them. The variable domain in full, with the rest retrieved from reference TRBV5-4 and TRBJ2-2, is ETGVTQSPTHLIKTRGQQVTLRCSSQSGHNTVSWYQQALGQGPQFIFQYYREEENGRGNFPPRFSGLQFPNYSSELNVNALELDDSALYLCASSRGTGELFFGEGSRLTVL.

This chain joins TRBV7-8 and TRBJ1-3, with a tentative D call TRBD1 (5 bases). This CDR3 region has 18 residues. Germline V CDR1 and CDR2: SGHVS, FQNEAQ. Trimming removed 1 base from V and 2 bases from J, with 18 bases in between. The CDR3 region has the DNA TGTGCCAGCAGCTTAGTCGTAGCGGGGCACTTAGCTGGAAACACCATATATTTT. Its protein product is CASSLVVAGHLAGNTIYF.

J is TRBJ2-7 and V is TRBV19; 12 bases are shared with TRBD1. From germline, CDR1 is LNHDA and CDR2 SQIVND (reference sequence). The CDR3 consists of 15 residues. The J segment lost 4 bases and the V segment lost 6 bases, leaving 7 bases of the junction unmatched. For the CDR3, the DNA is TGTGCCAGTAGCGCCGGGACAGGGGGCATTTACGAGCAGTACTTC. It encodes CASSAGTGGIYEQYF. Full variable domain (outside the CDR3, taken from reference TRBV19 and TRBJ2-7): DGGITQSPKYLFRKEGQNVTLSCEQNLNHDAMYWYRQDPGQGLRLIYYSQIVNDFQKGDIAEGYSVSREKKESFPLTVTSAQKNPTAFYLCASSAGTGGIYEQYFGPGTRLTVT.

V gene TRBV5-4 combines with J gene TRBJ1-6, with a possible D match to TRBD1 (5 bases). The germline gives CDR1 SGHNT, CDR2 YYREEE (reference sequence). Trimming pared 2 bases from V and 9 bases from J, leaving 9 bases between. The CDR3 is 13 residues long. CDR3 nucleotide sequence: TGTGCCAGCAGCTTCCAGGGAGGTTCACCCCTCCACTTT. Its translation is CASSFQGGSPLHF.

CDR3 sequence reads: CASSYGPGKTQYF. In DNA form, the CDR3 reads TGTGCCAGCAGTTACGGGCCGGGAAAGACCCAGTACTTC. The gene calls are TRBV6-5 and TRBJ2-5, with TRBD2 as a possible D gene (5 bases). Germline V gene data show CDR1 as MNHEY and CDR2 as SVGAGI. Between the trimmed V and J ends, which lost 2 bases and 6 bases, there was a span of 10 bases. This CDR3 comprises 13 residues.

V usage is TRBV4-1 and J usage is TRBJ1-1; a weak D match, TRBD1 (5 bases). The V gene's germline CDR1 is MGHRA and CDR2 YSYEKL. The CDR3 is made up of 15 amino acids. With 1 base removed from V and 0 bases from J, the gap between germline ends came to 9 bases. CDR3 nucleotides: TGCGCCAGCAGCCAAGTTCCGACAGTGAACACTGAAGCTTTCTTT. Its protein product is CASSQVPTVNTEAFF.

CDR3 residues: CASSLGNYNTEAFF. The CDR3 DNA follows: TGTGCCAGCAGCCTCGGGAACTATAACACTGAAGCTTTCTTT. The chain has TRBV7-9 and TRBJ1-1, with D unclear. Trimming shortened V by 5 bases and J by 2 bases, and 12 bases separated the two germline ends. Germline V gene data show CDR1 as SEHNR and CDR2 as FQNEAQ (reference sequence). The CDR3 is 14 amino acids.

This sequence joins TRBV3-1 (or the pseudogene TRBV3-2) and TRBJ2-2; D gene unclear. V was shortened by 1 base and J by 6 bases, with 6 bases between the two germline ends. This CDR3 spans 13 amino acids. CDR1 is LGHDT and CDR2 is YNNKEL in the germline V gene (reference sequence). The CDR3 region has the DNA TGTGCCAGCAGCCAAGTCCGCGCCGGGGAGCTGTTTTTT. Encoded protein: CASSQVRAGELFF.

The rearrangement links TRBV5-5 to TRBJ2-1, with TRBD2 matching 11 bases. Trimming removed 2 bases from V and 5 bases from J; junction bases left unmatched: 3. There are 15 residues in the CDR3. The germline gives CDR1 SGHKS, CDR2 YYEKEE (reference sequence). CDR3 DNA: TGTGCCAGCAGCTTTAGCGGGGGGGATCACAATGAGCAGTTCTTC. Its translation: CASSFSGGDHNEQFF.

As concerns this clone: The identical CDR3 is also encoded by other nucleotide sequences in the sample. J is TRBJ1-1 and V is TRBV5-1; D unresolved. This CDR3 spans 11 amino acids. Trimming took 4 bases from V and 5 from J, leaving 6 bases between them. Germline-derived CDR1 and CDR2 are SGHRS and YFSETQ. CDR3 coding DNA: TGCGCCAGCAGCCCCGGGACTGAAGCTTTCTTT. As protein: CASSPGTEAFF.

The chain is built from TRBV19 and TRBJ1-5; 7 bases match TRBD1. Germline trimming cut 5 bases from V and 5 bases from J; bases unmatched to any gene: 15. The CDR3 contains 17 residues. In germline, CDR1 is LNHDA, CDR2 SQIVND (reference sequence). In DNA form, the CDR3 reads TGTGCCAGTAGTCTCTTCTCCGGGACAGCTAGACATCAGCCCCAGCATTTT. Its protein product is CASSLFSGTARHQPQHF.

The CDR3 is CARLGDRDGNTIYF. The CDR3 DNA is TGTGCCAGACTGGGGGACAGGGATGGAAACACCATATATTTT. The chain uses TRBV2 and TRBJ1-3; 9 positions match TRBD1. Unmatched junction bases numbered 6, after V lost 9 bases and J lost 3 bases. This CDR3 has 14 amino acids. Germline V gene sequence: CDR1 SNHLY, CDR2 FYNNEI.

The V gene is TRBV19, the J gene TRBJ1-2; TRBD1 matches at 8 bases. Germline V gene data show CDR1 as LNHDA and CDR2 as SQIVND (reference sequence). The junction had 9 bases not matched to a gene; V was cut back by 5 bases and J by 4 bases. The CDR3 is 15 residues long. The CDR3 here is CASSSPGQVVYGYTF. In DNA form, the CDR3 reads TGTGCCAGTAGTTCACCGGGACAGGTGGTCTATGGCTACACCTTC.

As to this clone: A much more abundant neighbour one base away suggests this may be a read error. V is TRBV11-2 and J is TRBJ1-1; 7 nucleotides agree with TRBD1. The CDR3 is made up of 13 amino acids. Germline V gene lookup returns CDR1 SGHAT and CDR2 FQNNGV. Trimming removed 3 bases from V and 4 bases from J; junction bases left unmatched: 2. The CDR3 here is CASSLTGRTEAFF. CDR3 coding DNA: TGTGCCAGCAGCTTGACAGGGCGCACTGAAGCTTTCTTT.

The V gene is TRBV19, the J gene TRBJ1-5, with no clear D. V lost 3 bases and J 5 bases, leaving 14 bases between the germline ends. The CDR3 is made up of 15 amino acids. CDR1 is LNHDA, CDR2 SQIVND, per germline (reference sequence). The CDR3 region is CASSIPRPGYQPQHF. The CDR3 DNA follows: TGTGCCAGTAGTATCCCCAGGCCAGGCTATCAGCCCCAGCATTTT.

The rearrangement joins TRBV19 to TRBJ2-5; TRBD1 matches at 11 bases. V lost 6 bases and J lost 4; bases outside the gene matches: 7. Germline V gives CDR1 LNHDA, CDR2 SQIVND (reference sequence). The CDR3 length is 15 residues. The CDR3 DNA reads as TGTGCCAGTAGGGTCGATGGACAGGGGGCAGAGACCCAGTACTTC. It codes for CASRVDGQGAETQYF. The full variable domain, with the rest looked up from reference TRBV19 and TRBJ2-5, is DGGITQSPKYLFRKEGQNVTLSCEQNLNHDAMYWYRQDPGQGLRLIYYSQIVNDFQKGDIAEGYSVSREKKESFPLTVTSAQKNPTAFYLCASRVDGQGAETQYFGPGTRLLVL.

This clone was seen a few times. This chain links TRBV27 with TRBJ2-7, with D hard to call. The CDR3 totals 14 residues. CDR1 and CDR2 (germline): MNHEY, SMNVEV (reference sequence). V was trimmed by 6 bases and J by 1 base, leaving 13 bases between them. CDR3 sequence: CASSPTVRSYEQYF. In DNA, the CDR3 is TGTGCCAGCAGCCCCACTGTCCGTTCCTACGAGCAGTACTTC.

The chain links TRBV28 to TRBJ1-2; D gene ambiguous. The CDR3 is 12 amino acids. Germline lookup yields CDR1 MDHEN and CDR2 SYDVKM. Deletions cut 4 bases from V and 8 bases from J, with 11 bases between. For the CDR3, the DNA is TGTGCCAGCAGTTCACGGGATAGGGGCTACACCTTC. This codes for CASSSRDRGYTF.

V and J are TRBV5-5 and TRBJ2-7, with D uncertain. Per germline, CDR1 SGHKS and CDR2 YYEKEE (reference sequence). Trimming left V 0 bases short and J 4 bases short, with 14 bases between. The CDR3 length is 15 residues. The DNA for the CDR3 is TGTGCCAGCAGCTTGGGCATCCCCGAGGAGTACGAGCAGTACTTC. Translated: CASSLGIPEEYEQYF.

The rearrangement uses TRBV4-3 and TRBJ2-5; no clear D gene. V shed 1 base and J shed 5 bases, with 11 bases lying between them. The CDR3 runs 14 residues. Germline loops: CDR1 LGHNA, CDR2 YSLEER. The CDR3 loop reads CASSQALQLETQYF. The DNA for the CDR3 is TGCGCCAGCAGCCAAGCGTTACAGTTGGAGACCCAGTACTTC.

This clone appeared a single time. The chain recombines TRBV3-1 (or the pseudogene TRBV3-2) with TRBJ2-4; 8 bases agree with TRBD2. CDR3 length: 18 amino acids. From germline, CDR1 is LGHDT and CDR2 YNNKEL (reference sequence). Trimming took 8 bases from V and 1 from J; bases not matched to a gene: 16. The CDR3, as DNA: TGTGCCAGCGGGAATAGCGGGGCCCCTGCGAAGGCCAAAAACATTCAGTACTTC. It specifies CASGNSGAPAKAKNIQYF.

CDR3 DNA: TGTGCCAGCAGTTATCAGGGGGCAAGACACACTGAAGCTTTCTTT. Translating it yields CASSYQGARHTEAFF. This chain joins TRBV28 and TRBJ1-1; TRBD1 agrees at 8 bases. Unmatched junction bases numbered 7, after V lost 4 bases and J lost 3 bases. Germline V gene data show CDR1 as MDHEN and CDR2 as SYDVKM. CDR3 length: 15 residues.

The chain links TRBV28 to TRBJ1-6, with 8 nucleotides matching TRBD1. V dropped 5 bases and J dropped 10; count of bases not matched to a gene: 10. Germline V gene data show CDR1 as MDHEN and CDR2 as SYDVKM. The CDR3 runs to 15 residues. CDR3 nucleotides: TGTGCCAGCAGTCTCATGGCAGGGGGCATCTCACCCCTCCACTTT. Its protein product is CASSLMAGGISPLHF.